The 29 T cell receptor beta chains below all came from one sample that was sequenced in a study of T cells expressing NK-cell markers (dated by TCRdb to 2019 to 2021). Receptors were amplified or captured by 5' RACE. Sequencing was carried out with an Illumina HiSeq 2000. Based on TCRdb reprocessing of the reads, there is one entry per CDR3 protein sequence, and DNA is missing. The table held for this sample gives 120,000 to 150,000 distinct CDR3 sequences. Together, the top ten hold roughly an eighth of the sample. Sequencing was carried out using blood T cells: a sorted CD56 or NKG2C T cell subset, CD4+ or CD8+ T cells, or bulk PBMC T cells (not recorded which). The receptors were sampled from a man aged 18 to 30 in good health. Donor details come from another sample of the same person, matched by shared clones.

CDR3 sequence: CASSLDRGGSYNSPLHF. The rearrangement joins TRBV11-3 to TRBJ1-6. The CDR3 covers 17 residues. Germline values: CDR1 SGHNT, CDR2 YENEEA.

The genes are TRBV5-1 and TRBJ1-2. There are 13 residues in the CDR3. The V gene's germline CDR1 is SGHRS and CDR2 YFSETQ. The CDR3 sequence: CASSLEGNYGYTF.

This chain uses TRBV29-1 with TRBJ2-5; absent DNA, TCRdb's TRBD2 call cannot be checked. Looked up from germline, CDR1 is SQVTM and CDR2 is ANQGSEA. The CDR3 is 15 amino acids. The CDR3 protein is CSVVLAGQPQETQYF.

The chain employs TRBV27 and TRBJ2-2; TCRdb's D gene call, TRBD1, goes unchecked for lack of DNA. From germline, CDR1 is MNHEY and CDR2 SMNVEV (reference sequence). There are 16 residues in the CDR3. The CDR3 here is CASSLSMGARTGELFF.

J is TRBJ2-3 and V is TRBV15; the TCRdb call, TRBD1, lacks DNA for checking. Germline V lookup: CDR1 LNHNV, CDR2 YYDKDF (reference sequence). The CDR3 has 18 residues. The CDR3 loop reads CATSRPRGQGIFTDTQYF.

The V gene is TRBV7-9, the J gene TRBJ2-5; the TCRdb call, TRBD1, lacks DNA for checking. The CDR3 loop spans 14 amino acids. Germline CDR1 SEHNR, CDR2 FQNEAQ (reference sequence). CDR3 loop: CASSGLGDRGTQYF.

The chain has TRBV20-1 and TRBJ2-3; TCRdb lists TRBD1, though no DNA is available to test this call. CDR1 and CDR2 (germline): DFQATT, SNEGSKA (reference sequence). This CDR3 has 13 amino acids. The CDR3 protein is CSGRGMLSDTQYF.

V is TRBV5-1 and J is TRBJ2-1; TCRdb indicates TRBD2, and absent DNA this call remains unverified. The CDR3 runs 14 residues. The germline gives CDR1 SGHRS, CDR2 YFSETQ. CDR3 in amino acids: CASSLDSTTSRWFF.

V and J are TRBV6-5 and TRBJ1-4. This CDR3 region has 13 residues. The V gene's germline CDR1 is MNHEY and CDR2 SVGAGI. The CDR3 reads CASSTPSNEKLFF.

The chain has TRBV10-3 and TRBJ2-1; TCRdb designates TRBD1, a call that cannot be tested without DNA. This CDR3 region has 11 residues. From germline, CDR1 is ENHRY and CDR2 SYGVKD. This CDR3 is CASEEGNEQFF.

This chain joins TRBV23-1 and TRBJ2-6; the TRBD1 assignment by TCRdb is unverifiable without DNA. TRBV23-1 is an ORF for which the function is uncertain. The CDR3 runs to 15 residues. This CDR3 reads CASTRGGPGANVLTF.

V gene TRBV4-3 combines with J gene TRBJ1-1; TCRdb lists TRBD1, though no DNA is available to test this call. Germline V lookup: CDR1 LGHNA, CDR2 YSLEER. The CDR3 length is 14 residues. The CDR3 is CASSQVGRGTEAFF.

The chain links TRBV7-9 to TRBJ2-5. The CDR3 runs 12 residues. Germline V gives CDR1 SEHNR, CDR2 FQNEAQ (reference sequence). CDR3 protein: CASSFYQETQYF.

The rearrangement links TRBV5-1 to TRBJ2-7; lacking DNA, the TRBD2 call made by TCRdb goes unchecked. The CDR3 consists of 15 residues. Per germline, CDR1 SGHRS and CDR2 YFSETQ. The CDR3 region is CASSLEGTSGYEQYF. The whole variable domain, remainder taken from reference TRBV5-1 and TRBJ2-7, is KAGVTQTPRYLIKTRGQQVTLSCSPISGHRSVSWYQQTPGQGLQFLFEYFSETQRNKGNFPGRFSGRQFSNSRSEMNVSTLELGDSALYLCASSLEGTSGYEQYFGPGTRLTVT.

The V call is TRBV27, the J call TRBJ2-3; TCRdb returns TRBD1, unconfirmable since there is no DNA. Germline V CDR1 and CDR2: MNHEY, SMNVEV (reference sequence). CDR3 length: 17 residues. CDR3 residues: CASSPLSGTTQTDTQYF.

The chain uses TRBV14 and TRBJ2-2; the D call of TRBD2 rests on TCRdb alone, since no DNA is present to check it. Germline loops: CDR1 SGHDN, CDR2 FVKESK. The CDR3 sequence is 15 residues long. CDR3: CASSHKDARTGELFF.

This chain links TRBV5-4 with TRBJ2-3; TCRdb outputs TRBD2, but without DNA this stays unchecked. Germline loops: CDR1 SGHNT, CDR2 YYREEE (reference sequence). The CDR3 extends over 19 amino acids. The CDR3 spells CASSLETSGPPFSTDTQYF.

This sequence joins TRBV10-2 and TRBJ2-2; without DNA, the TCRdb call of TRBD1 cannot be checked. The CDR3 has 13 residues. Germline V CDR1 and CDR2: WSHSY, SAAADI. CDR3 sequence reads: CASSTPETGELFF.

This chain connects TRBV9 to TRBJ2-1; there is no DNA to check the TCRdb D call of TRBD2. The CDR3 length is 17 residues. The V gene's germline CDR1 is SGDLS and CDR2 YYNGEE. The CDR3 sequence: CASSVPEISGTGNEQFF.

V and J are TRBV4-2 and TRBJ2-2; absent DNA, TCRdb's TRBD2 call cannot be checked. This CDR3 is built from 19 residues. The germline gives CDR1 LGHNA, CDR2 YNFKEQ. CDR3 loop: CASSPWGVPVETDTGELFF.

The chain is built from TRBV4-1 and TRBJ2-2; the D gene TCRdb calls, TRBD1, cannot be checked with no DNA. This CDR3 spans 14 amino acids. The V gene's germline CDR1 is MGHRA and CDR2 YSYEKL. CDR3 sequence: CASSQGAPTGELFF.

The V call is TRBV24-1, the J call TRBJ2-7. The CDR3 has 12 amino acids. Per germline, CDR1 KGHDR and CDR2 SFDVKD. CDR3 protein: CATSPSSYEQYF.

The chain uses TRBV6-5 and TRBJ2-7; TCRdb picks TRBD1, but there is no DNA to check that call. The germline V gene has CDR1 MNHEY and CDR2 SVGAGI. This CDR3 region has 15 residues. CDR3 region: CASSYLTGSPYEQYF.

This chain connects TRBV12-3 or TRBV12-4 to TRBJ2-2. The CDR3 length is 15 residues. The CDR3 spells CASSSKPGNTGELFF.

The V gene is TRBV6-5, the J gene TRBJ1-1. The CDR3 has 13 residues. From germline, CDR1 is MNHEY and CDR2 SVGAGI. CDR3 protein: CASSYSSVREAFF.

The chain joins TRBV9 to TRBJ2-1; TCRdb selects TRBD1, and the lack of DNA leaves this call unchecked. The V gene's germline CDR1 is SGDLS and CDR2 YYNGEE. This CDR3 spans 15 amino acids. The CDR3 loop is CASSGGDRNLNEQFF.

The CDR3: CASSRLRDRVFVADTQYF. The rearrangement uses TRBV27 and TRBJ2-3; the D call from TCRdb, TRBD1, cannot be confirmed without DNA. CDR3 length equals 18 residues. Germline V gene data show CDR1 as MNHEY and CDR2 as SMNVEV (reference sequence).

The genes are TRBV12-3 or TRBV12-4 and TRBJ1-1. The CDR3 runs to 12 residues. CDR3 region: CASSEVLAEAFF.

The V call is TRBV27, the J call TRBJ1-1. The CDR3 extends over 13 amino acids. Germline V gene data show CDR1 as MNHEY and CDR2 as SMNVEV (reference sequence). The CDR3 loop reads CASSGHTNTEAFF.